This TCR beta chain was documented in a study of blood T cell repertoires in COVID-19. Looking at the study overall: Italy, Spain and the United States were the sources of the convalescent and acute COVID-19 samples. PBMCs, B-cell-depleted T cells, or T cells provided the cDNA or gDNA that made up the material.

This clone is a singleton in its sample. Germline values: CDR1 KGHDR, CDR2 SFDVKD. V shed 10 bases and J shed 1 base, with 12 bases lying between them. This CDR3 comprises 13 residues. Some clones are missing from TCRdb's copy, which holds only in-frame ones; the method was immunoSEQ multiplex PCR. The sample includes more than 90,000 clones, approximately 90% of them seen just once. The chain recombines TRBV24-1 with TRBJ1-1; D is unclear. This clonotype originated in a human donor in a cohort sampled during active COVID-19. The source material was peripheral blood. The CDR3 nucleotides are TGTGCCACTAGAGCAGGAGGGAACACTGAAGCTTTCTTT. It yields the protein CATRAGGNTEAFF.